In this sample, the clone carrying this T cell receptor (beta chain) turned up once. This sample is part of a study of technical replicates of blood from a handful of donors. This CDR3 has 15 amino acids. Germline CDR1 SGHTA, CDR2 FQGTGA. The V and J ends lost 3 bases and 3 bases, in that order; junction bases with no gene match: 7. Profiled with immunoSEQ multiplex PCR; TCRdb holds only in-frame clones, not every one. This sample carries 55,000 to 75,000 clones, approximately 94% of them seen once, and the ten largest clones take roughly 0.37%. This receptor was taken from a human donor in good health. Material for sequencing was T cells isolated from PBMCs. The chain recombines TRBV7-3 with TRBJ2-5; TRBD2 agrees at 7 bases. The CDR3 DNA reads TGTGCCAGCAGCTTGGGCGGGAGTAGGAAAGAGACCCAGTACTTC. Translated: CASSLGGSRKETQYF.